The next 12 T cell receptor beta chains were all read from a single sample in a study of blood T cell repertoires in COVID-19. The method was immunoSEQ multiplex PCR; TCRdb's version includes in-frame clones alone and lacks a portion of them. The sample has 250,000 or so clones; nearly 90% are singletons. Sequencing was carried out using PBMCs or T cells enriched from blood (not recorded which). Receptors originate from a man aged 30 to 39 who had recovered from COVID-19.

The chain employs TRBV9 and TRBJ2-1; D call uncertain. V was cut by 0 bases and J by 4 bases, with 11 bases left in between. CDR1 is SGDLS, CDR2 YYNGEE, per germline. This CDR3 contains 15 residues. In DNA, the CDR3 is TGTGCCAGCAGCGTAGTCCCGACACGTTACAATGAGCAGTTCTTC. Translated, it gives CASSVVPTRYNEQFF. The variable domain in full, completed from reference TRBV9 and TRBJ2-1, reads DSGVTQTPKHLITATGQRVTLRCSPRSGDLSVYWYQQSLDQGLQFLIQYYNGEERAKGNILERFSAQQFPDLHSELNLSSLELGDSALYFCASSVVPTRYNEQFFGPGTRLTVL.

The chain combines TRBV11-2 with TRBJ2-7; 9 nucleotides align to TRBD2. The length of the CDR3 is 16 residues. J gave up 2 bases and V 5 bases, and 10 bases lay outside the gene matches. Germline V lookup: CDR1 SGHAT, CDR2 FQNNGV. CDR3 in DNA: TGTGCCAGCAGCGACCCCTGGGTAGCGGGAGCCTACGAGCAGTACTTC. Protein product: CASSDPWVAGAYEQYF.

This clone showed up many times. CDR3 bases: TGTGCCAGCAGCCCTACAGGGGAACGTTCACCCCTCCACTTT. Protein sequence: CASSPTGERSPLHF. V usage is TRBV7-9 and J usage is TRBJ1-6; 7 bases agree with TRBD1. With V trimmed by 5 bases and J by 9 bases, 7 bases remained unmatched. In germline, CDR1 is SEHNR, CDR2 FQNEAQ (reference sequence). CDR3 length: 14 amino acids.

The chain carries TRBV9 and TRBJ1-2, with D perhaps TRBD1 (6 bases). Germline V lookup: CDR1 SGDLS, CDR2 YYNGEE. CDR3 length: 13 amino acids. With 6 bases removed from V and 4 bases from J, the gap between germline ends came to 13 bases. CDR3 coding DNA: TGTGCCAGCACCTCCGCGACAGGCTATGGCTACACCTTC. This sequence encodes CASTSATGYGYTF.

This clone was counted once. The chain recombines TRBV6-4 with TRBJ2-7, with 13 bases identical to TRBD2. Germline V gives CDR1 MRHNA, CDR2 SNTAGT. This CDR3 is built from 16 residues. After removal of 0 bases from V and 6 bases from J, the junction contained 5 bases not matched to a gene. The CDR3 sequence: CASSDSNGLAGAEQYF. Written as DNA, the CDR3 is TGTGCCAGCAGTGACTCAAATGGACTAGCGGGAGCCGAGCAGTACTTC.

This chain uses TRBV15 with TRBJ2-2; D is ambiguous. The CDR3 length is 17 residues. With 5 bases removed from V and 5 bases from J, the gap between germline ends came to 21 bases. CDR1 LNHNV and CDR2 YYDKDF come from the germline V gene (reference sequence). In DNA, the CDR3 is TGTGCCACCAGCGTATCTCTGGAGCTGGCCAAAACCGGGGAGCTGTTTTTT. Protein: CATSVSLELAKTGELFF.

The chain joins TRBV7-2 to TRBJ2-7, with 7 nucleotides matching TRBD1. In germline, CDR1 is SGHTA, CDR2 FQGNSA. Trimming at V came to 5 bases and at J to 3 bases, leaving 16 bases not matched to a gene. The CDR3 is 17 residues long. This chain's CDR3 is CASSPRRPGQRIYEQYF. The CDR3 DNA reads TGTGCCAGCAGCCCGCGTAGACCGGGACAGAGAATCTACGAGCAGTACTTC.

The CDR3 loop reads CASSPPKGHAEAFF. The CDR3 coding sequence is TGTGCCAGCTCACCACCGAAAGGACACGCTGAAGCTTTCTTT. The chain is built from TRBV18 and TRBJ1-1; tentatively, D is TRBD1 (5 bases). Trimming left V 0 bases short and J 6 bases short, with 11 bases between. The germline V gene has CDR1 KGHSH and CDR2 LQKENI. The CDR3 has 14 residues.

The chain employs TRBV24-1 and TRBJ1-5; 10 bases agree with TRBD1. The V gene end was trimmed by 4 bases and the J gene end by 5 bases; junction bases not matched to a gene: 7. Germline V gene sequence: CDR1 KGHDR, CDR2 SFDVKD. The CDR3 covers 16 residues. CDR3 sequence reads: CATSDPWTGGDQPQHF. In DNA form, the CDR3 reads TGTGCCACCAGTGACCCTTGGACAGGGGGTGATCAGCCCCAGCATTTT.

The table lists this clone with a few counts. J is TRBJ1-3 and V is TRBV4-1; tentatively, D is TRBD1 (6 bases). The length of the CDR3 is 17 residues. V gave up 4 bases and J gave up 0 bases, with 16 bases separating them. CDR1 and CDR2 from the germline V gene are MGHRA and YSYEKL. CDR3 nucleotide sequence: TGCGCCAGCAGCCCTGGTGGACAGCCTCTCTCTGGAAACACCATATATTTT. Residues: CASSPGGQPLSGNTIYF.

This clone was counted once. The V call is TRBV30, the J call TRBJ1-1; 7 positions match TRBD1. The CDR3 runs to 17 residues. V dropped 1 base and J dropped 3; count of bases not matched to a gene: 14. CDR1 and CDR2 from the germline V gene are GTSNPN and SVGIG (reference sequence). In DNA form, the CDR3 reads TGTGCCTGGAGTGCCCAGTTTAGGACAGGAGGGGACACTGAAGCTTTCTTT. It yields the protein CAWSAQFRTGGDTEAFF.

V gene TRBV27 combines with J gene TRBJ2-2; 10 bases fit TRBD1. After removal of 4 bases from V and 7 bases from J, the junction contained 6 bases not matched to a gene. The V gene's germline CDR1 is MNHEY and CDR2 SMNVEV (reference sequence). The CDR3 has 15 amino acids. This CDR3 reads CASSSEGQGNGELFF. The CDR3 DNA reads TGTGCCAGCAGTTCCGAGGGACAGGGGAACGGGGAGCTGTTTTTT.